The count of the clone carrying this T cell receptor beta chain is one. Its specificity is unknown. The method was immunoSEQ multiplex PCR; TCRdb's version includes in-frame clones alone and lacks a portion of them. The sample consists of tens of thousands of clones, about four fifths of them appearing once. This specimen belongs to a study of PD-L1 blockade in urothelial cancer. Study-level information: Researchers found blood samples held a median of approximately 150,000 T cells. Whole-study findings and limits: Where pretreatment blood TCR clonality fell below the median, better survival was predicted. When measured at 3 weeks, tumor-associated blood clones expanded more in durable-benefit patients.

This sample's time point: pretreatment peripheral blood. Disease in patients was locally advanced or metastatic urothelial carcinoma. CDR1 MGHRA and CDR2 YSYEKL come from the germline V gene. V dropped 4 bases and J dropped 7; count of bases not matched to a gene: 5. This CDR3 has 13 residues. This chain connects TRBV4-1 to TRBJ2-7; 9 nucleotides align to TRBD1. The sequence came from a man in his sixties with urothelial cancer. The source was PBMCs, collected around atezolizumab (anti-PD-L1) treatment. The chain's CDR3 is CASSRSTGGEQYF. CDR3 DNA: TGCGCCAGCAGCCGATCGACAGGGGGAGAGCAGTACTTC.